These 23 T cell receptor beta chains came from one sample sequenced in a study of blood T cell repertoires in COVID-19. Here immunoSEQ multiplex PCR was the method, and the copy in TCRdb shows in-frame clones only, minus some. This sample yields a few hundred thousand clones, of which around 89% are seen a single time; roughly 1.2% belongs to the top ten. Sequencing input: peripheral blood. Source of these receptors: a man aged 40-49 years with acute or convalescent COVID-19.

This chain's CDR3 is CASSLAGGSRLNTEAFF. CDR3 nucleotide sequence: TGTGCCAGCAGCTTGGCGGGGGGCTCGAGGCTGAACACTGAAGCTTTCTTT. This chain joins TRBV5-4 and TRBJ1-1, with D maybe TRBD1 (6 bases). Germline CDR1 SGHNT, CDR2 YYREEE (reference sequence). The CDR3 runs 17 residues. V lost 0 bases and J lost 0, with 15 bases in between.

The chain links TRBV28 to TRBJ1-5, with TRBD1 as a possible D gene (5 bases). The CDR3 spans 17 residues. The ends were cut back, 2 bases at V and 7 bases at J, with 21 bases in the middle. Looked up from germline, CDR1 is MDHEN and CDR2 is SYDVKM. The CDR3 region is CASSLPPMGGGHQPQHF. CDR3 sequence (DNA): TGTGCCAGCAGTTTACCTCCCATGGGGGGAGGTCACCAGCCCCAGCATTTT. The variable domain in full, completed from reference TRBV28 and TRBJ1-5, reads DVKVTQSSRYLVKRTGEKVFLECVQDMDHENMFWYRQDPGLGLRLIYFSYDVKMKEKGDIPEGYSVSREKKERFSLILESASTNQTSMYLCASSLPPMGGGHQPQHFGDGTRLSIL.

The chain uses TRBV7-9 and TRBJ2-2, with a weak D call TRBD1 (5 bases). Trimming pared 5 bases from V and 4 bases from J, leaving 20 bases between. Germline V CDR1 and CDR2: SEHNR, FQNEAQ (reference sequence). The CDR3 has 17 amino acids. CDR3 region: CASSVTRGHSSTGELFF. Written as DNA, the CDR3 is TGTGCCAGCAGCGTTACCCGAGGACACTCAAGCACCGGGGAGCTGTTTTTT.

V is TRBV7-9 and J is TRBJ2-7, with 7 bases that match TRBD2. J was trimmed by 2 bases and V by 2 bases; bases with no gene match: 3. The CDR3 extends over 14 amino acids. Germline assignment: CDR1 SEHNR and CDR2 FQNEAQ (reference sequence). The chain's CDR3 is CASSLSGATYEQYF. CDR3 in DNA: TGTGCCAGCAGCTTAAGCGGGGCTACCTACGAGCAGTACTTC.

The V call is TRBV5-1, the J call TRBJ2-3; tentative D call: TRBD1 (5 bases). CDR3 size: 17 residues. CDR1 and CDR2 (germline): SGHRS, YFSETQ. Trimming stripped 5 bases from V and 2 bases from J, with 21 bases between. The CDR3 DNA reads TGCGCCAGCAGGAATTTCAGGGAAGTAATAACCACAGATACGCAGTATTTT. Its protein is CASRNFREVITTDTQYF.

V is TRBV6-6 and J is TRBJ2-1; 7 positions match TRBD2. Germline V lookup: CDR1 MNHNY, CDR2 SVGAGI (reference sequence). V trimming: 2 bases; J trimming: 7 bases; junction bases outside the gene matches: 8. There are 15 residues in the CDR3. The CDR3 here is CASSYAGDLKNEQFF. CDR3 nucleotides: TGTGCCAGCAGTTACGCGGGAGACTTAAAGAATGAGCAGTTCTTC.

The chain recombines TRBV18 with TRBJ1-5, with 7 positions matching TRBD1. Trimming took 3 bases from V and 5 from J; bases not matched to a gene: 4. In germline, CDR1 is KGHSH, CDR2 LQKENI. This CDR3 is built from 14 residues. The CDR3 sequence is CASSPPDRDQPQHF. In DNA form, the CDR3 reads TGTGCCAGCTCACCCCCCGACAGGGATCAGCCCCAGCATTTT. Drawing the rest from reference TRBV18 and TRBJ1-5, the complete variable domain is NAGVMQNPRHLVRRRGQEARLRCSPMKGHSHVYWYRQLPEEGLKFMVYLQKENIIDESGMPKERFSAEFPKEGPSILRIQQVVRGDSAAYFCASSPPDRDQPQHFGDGTRLSIL.

On this clone: At the DNA level, this CDR3 is encoded by other sequences in the same sample as well. V gene TRBV28 combines with J gene TRBJ2-7; 7 nucleotides match TRBD1. The CDR3 is 14 residues long. Germline V CDR1 and CDR2: MDHEN, SYDVKM. Trimming at V came to 2 bases and at J to 2 bases, leaving 3 bases not matched to a gene. The CDR3 is CASSLRQGAYEQYF. In DNA form, the CDR3 reads TGTGCCAGCAGTTTAAGACAGGGAGCCTACGAGCAGTACTTC. Full variable domain (remainder filled in from reference TRBV28 and TRBJ2-7): DVKVTQSSRYLVKRTGEKVFLECVQDMDHENMFWYRQDPGLGLRLIYFSYDVKMKEKGDIPEGYSVSREKKERFSLILESASTNQTSMYLCASSLRQGAYEQYFGPGTRLTVT.

The chain recombines TRBV19 with TRBJ2-7; TRBD1 agrees at 10 bases. Trimming cost V 7 bases and J 3 bases; bases outside gene matches: 9. The CDR3 has 15 amino acids. Germline V gives CDR1 LNHDA, CDR2 SQIVND (reference sequence). Here the CDR3 reads CASMGTGTGVYEQYF. CDR3 coding DNA: TGTGCCAGTATGGGGACCGGGACAGGGGTCTACGAGCAGTACTTC.

V and J are TRBV28 and TRBJ2-2; TRBD1 matches 7 bases. In germline, CDR1 is MDHEN, CDR2 SYDVKM. V was pared by 5 bases and J by 2 bases, with 5 bases of the junction left unmatched. The CDR3 extends over 15 amino acids. The chain's CDR3 is CASSLTGDNTGELFF. The DNA of the CDR3 is TGTGCCAGCAGTCTTACAGGGGACAACACCGGGGAGCTGTTTTTT. The variable domain in full, completed from reference TRBV28 and TRBJ2-2, reads DVKVTQSSRYLVKRTGEKVFLECVQDMDHENMFWYRQDPGLGLRLIYFSYDVKMKEKGDIPEGYSVSREKKERFSLILESASTNQTSMYLCASSLTGDNTGELFFGEGSRLTVL.

A few counts support this clone. The chain is built from TRBV28 and TRBJ2-4, with a tentative D call TRBD1 (5 bases). Germline V lookup: CDR1 MDHEN, CDR2 SYDVKM. The CDR3 covers 13 residues. V lost 1 base and J lost 8, with 9 bases in between. The CDR3 sequence is CASSLLGVHIQYF. The CDR3 DNA follows: TGTGCCAGCAGTTTATTAGGGGTCCACATTCAGTACTTC. The full variable domain, its missing parts supplied by reference TRBV28 and TRBJ2-4, is DVKVTQSSRYLVKRTGEKVFLECVQDMDHENMFWYRQDPGLGLRLIYFSYDVKMKEKGDIPEGYSVSREKKERFSLILESASTNQTSMYLCASSLLGVHIQYFGAGTRLSVL.

The V and J genes are TRBV5-6 and TRBJ1-5, with D uncertain. Per germline, CDR1 SGHDT and CDR2 YYEEEE. This CDR3 has 14 amino acids. Trimming shortened V by 3 bases and J by 7 bases, and 14 bases separated the two germline ends. Here the CDR3 DNA reads TGTGCCAGCAGCTATTCCGGCTTCGGGCAGCCCCAGCATTTT. Protein sequence: CASSYSGFGQPQHF.

The rearrangement links TRBV30 to TRBJ2-1; 10 bases fit TRBD2. The germline V gene has CDR1 GTSNPN and CDR2 SVGIG (reference sequence). The CDR3 contains 19 residues. V lost 1 base, J lost 0 bases, and 12 bases stayed unmatched. The chain's CDR3 is CAWSALGLAGAYSYNEQFF. Here the CDR3 DNA reads TGTGCCTGGAGTGCACTAGGGCTAGCGGGGGCGTACTCCTACAATGAGCAGTTCTTC.

Here the CDR3 reads CASSFGPNQPQHF. CDR3 nucleotides: TGTGCCAGCAGTTTTGGGCCAAATCAGCCCCAGCATTTT. The rearrangement joins TRBV12-3 or TRBV12-4 to TRBJ1-5; D unresolved. The V end lost 3 bases, the J end lost 4 bases, and 7 bases lay between the germline ends. The CDR3 covers 13 residues.

V is TRBV4-1 and J is TRBJ1-6; D call uncertain. Germline CDR1 MGHRA, CDR2 YSYEKL. The CDR3 sequence is 13 residues long. Trimming left V 0 bases short and J 10 bases short, with 7 bases between. The DNA for the CDR3 is TGCGCCAGCAGCCAAGAACAGTTATCACCCCTCCACTTT. Encoded protein: CASSQEQLSPLHF.

This chain joins TRBV15 and TRBJ1-1; D call uncertain. The CDR3 spans 15 residues. V lost 5 bases and J lost 0, with 13 bases in between. Germline CDR1 and CDR2: LNHNV and YYDKDF (reference sequence). The CDR3 DNA follows: TGTGCCACCAGCTTTAATATATATATGAACACTGAAGCTTTCTTT. The encoded protein is CATSFNIYMNTEAFF.

This clone was seen only a few times. The V and J genes are TRBV7-2 and TRBJ2-4; TRBD1 is a possible D gene (5 bases). This CDR3 spans 15 amino acids. V was pared by 4 bases and J by 0 bases, with 10 bases between. Germline CDR1 is SGHTA and CDR2 is FQGNSA. CDR3 region: CASSSSTVAKNIQYF. As DNA, the CDR3 is TGTGCCAGCAGCTCGTCGACAGTAGCCAAAAACATTCAGTACTTC.

This clone was picked up a small number of times. The chain couples TRBV9 to TRBJ2-7; 9 bases match TRBD1. Looked up from germline, CDR1 is SGDLS and CDR2 is YYNGEE. CDR3 length: 16 residues. V trimming: 4 bases; J trimming: 4 bases; junction bases outside the gene matches: 12. CDR3 amino acids: CASSPTTGGVGYEQYF. The CDR3 nucleotides read TGTGCCAGCAGCCCCACCACAGGGGGCGTCGGTTACGAGCAGTACTTC.

The chain uses TRBV11-2 and TRBJ2-7, with D possibly matching TRBD1 (5 bases). With 1 base removed from V and 6 bases from J, the gap between germline ends came to 16 bases. This CDR3 has 15 amino acids. Germline V gene lookup returns CDR1 SGHAT and CDR2 FQNNGV. The CDR3 here is CASSLVLLGLPEQYF. The DNA of the CDR3 is TGTGCCAGCAGCTTAGTGTTATTGGGGCTACCCGAGCAGTACTTC.

V is TRBV18 and J is TRBJ2-7; 9 nucleotides match TRBD2. Germline CDR1 reads KGHSH; CDR2 reads LQKENI. Trimming removed 2 bases from V and 5 bases from J; junction bases left unmatched: 16. This CDR3 has 18 amino acids. The DNA for the CDR3 is TGTGCCAGCTCACCAGGGCCGGGGCGGGAGGGCCTTGTGAACGAGCAGTACTTC. As protein: CASSPGPGREGLVNEQYF. The full variable domain, rest sourced from reference TRBV18 and TRBJ2-7, is NAGVMQNPRHLVRRRGQEARLRCSPMKGHSHVYWYRQLPEEGLKFMVYLQKENIIDESGMPKERFSAEFPKEGPSILRIQQVVRGDSAAYFCASSPGPGREGLVNEQYFGPGTRLTVT.

The chain joins TRBV9 to TRBJ1-6, with D unresolved. Trimming removed 0 bases from V and 10 bases from J, with 14 bases in between. CDR1 is SGDLS, CDR2 YYNGEE, per germline. The CDR3 consists of 15 residues. CDR3 in amino acids: CASSVEAQSGSPLHF. The CDR3, as DNA: TGTGCCAGCAGCGTAGAAGCGCAATCGGGATCACCCCTCCACTTT. Drawing the rest from reference TRBV9 and TRBJ1-6, the complete variable domain is DSGVTQTPKHLITATGQRVTLRCSPRSGDLSVYWYQQSLDQGLQFLIQYYNGEERAKGNILERFSAQQFPDLHSELNLSSLELGDSALYFCASSVEAQSGSPLHFGNGTRLTVT.

V and J are TRBV7-9 and TRBJ1-1; the match to TRBD1 covers 9 bases. The V gene end was trimmed by 5 bases and the J gene end by 4 bases; junction bases not matched to a gene: 5. CDR3 length: 14 residues. Germline V lookup: CDR1 SEHNR, CDR2 FQNEAQ (reference sequence). In DNA form, the CDR3 reads TGTGCCAGCAGCCGATCGACAGGGGGCACTGAAGCTTTCTTT. Translation gives CASSRSTGGTEAFF. The whole variable domain, filled in from reference TRBV7-9 and TRBJ1-1, reads DTGVSQNPRHKITKRGQNVTFRCDPISEHNRLYWYRQTLGQGPEFLTYFQNEAQLEKSRLLSDRFSAERPKGSFSTLEIQRTEQGDSAMYLCASSRSTGGTEAFFGQGTRLTVV.

V usage is TRBV11-1 and J usage is TRBJ2-3; 7 bases map to TRBD1. Trimming removed 5 bases from V and 1 base from J; junction bases left unmatched: 9. CDR3 length: 16 residues. Per germline, CDR1 SGHAT and CDR2 FQDESV (reference sequence). The CDR3 region is CASSQRGRVGTDTQYF. Written as DNA, the CDR3 is TGTGCCAGCAGCCAGAGGGGGCGCGTTGGCACAGATACGCAGTATTTT. Full variable domain (remainder filled in from reference TRBV11-1 and TRBJ2-3): EAEVAQSPRYKITEKSQAVAFWCDPISGHATLYWYRQILGQGPELLVQFQDESVVDDSQLPKDRFSAERLKGVDSTLKIQPAELGDSAMYLCASSQRGRVGTDTQYFGPGTRLTVL.